This TCR beta chain was sequenced in a study of cytomegalovirus exposure and HLA in healthy donors. The CDR3 extends over 15 amino acids. Germline V gene data show CDR1 as SNHLY and CDR2 as FYNNEI. Trimming left V 2 bases short and J 2 bases short, with 10 bases between. Primers included in the PCR were 60 Vbeta and 13 Jbeta primers. The repertoire was sequenced with immunoSEQ multiplex PCR; TCRdb's copy has only in-frame clones and lacks some. The profile covers around 180,000 clones, with roughly nine tenths appearing a single time and 0.2% to 0.3% taken by the ten largest. Points on this clone: The antigen is undetermined.

General study points: Indistinguishable V segments, including TRBV6-2 and TRBV6-3, were excluded. A previous analysis found most TCR beta V segments productive roughly 87% or roughly 30% of the time. A later analysis reportedly found fewer N-insertions in an Asian-associated ancestry cluster than the approximately 670-donor mean.

Input material: PBMCs. This receptor was taken from a girl less than two years old in good health and CMV-seronegative. The chain combines TRBV2 with TRBJ1-5; D is unresolved. CDR3 in amino acids: CASSETVGGNQPQHF. CDR3 DNA: TGTGCCAGCAGTGAAACAGTCGGGGGCAATCAGCCCCAGCATTTT.